The following is a T cell receptor beta chain sequence with its context. This clone was seen only a few times. Its antigen is not yet known. No base quality information exists; no much larger clone differs at one position. These data belong to a study of memory CD4+ T cells and cytomegalovirus serostatus (dated by TCRdb to between 2018 and 2021). Notes on the research overall: A total of around 35 healthy Belgian adults, of whom 9 were CMV seropositive and about 25 were CMV seronegative, were included in the cohort. CD4+ memory TCRbeta repertoires of a Belgian cohort with known cytomegalovirus serostatus were sequenced in order to replicate a published TCR-based CMV serostatus classifier. What the study reported, not specific to this receptor: On the Belgian cohort, the classifier built on the original framework reached a median bootstrapped AUC of around 0.96, with a 95% CI of 0.76-1.00. Unlike the original study, which covered naive and memory CD4+ and CD8+ populations, the Belgian study sequenced only CD4+CD45RO+ memory cells. Of around 160 previously reported CMV-associated TCRbeta sequences, around 67 appeared in the CD4+ memory repertoires, each in one to five individuals. The results were interpreted as suggesting that the CMV-associated TCR signature is mostly present in the CD4+ memory repertoire. For predicting CMV serostatus, the median bootstrapped AUC was 0.95 using the original framework and over 0.9 using a US-trained random forest.

The Quick-DNA Microprep Kit was used to extract genomic DNA from the sorted cells. Amplification of TCRbeta DNA was done with the immunoSEQ hsTCRbeta kit, following the protocol from the manufacturer. An Illumina MiSeq instrument was used to sequence the TCRbeta libraries. Processing in the source paper ran as follows. Removing out-of-frame sequences left a few million distinct TCRbeta sequences, an average of around 67,000 per individual. Each individual was scored by the count of 150 to 200 previously reported CMV-associated TCRbeta sequences and the total productive distinct TCRbeta count. A beta-binomial model was reimplemented in Python, and scikit-learn random forests with default parameters were trained on US cohort data. Classifier performance on the Belgian cohort was summarized as median AUC with percentile confidence intervals over 10,000 bootstrap iterations. The table comes from immuneACCESS by way of TCRdb, which keeps in-frame sequences with V and J called. Part of the clones is missing from these tables; in studies checked, under half for an unresolved V gene and the rest for unknown reasons. The V and J calls and the clone size are those of that table, but D and trimming were determined from the DNA. The sample table lists some 44,000 clones, 76% of them with a count of one. The ten most abundant clones make up about 1.9% of the sample.

Compared with germline, V lacks 5 bases and J lacks 7 bases; bases without a gene match: 11. Measured from the cysteine to the phenylalanine, the CDR3 is 15 residues long. Only the CDR3 region is kept as DNA, spanning 45 bases read in frame from base 1. The germline V gene encodes CDR1 SGHVS and CDR2 FQNEAQ. A FACSAria II was used to sort memory CD4+ T cells, defined as single viable CD3+CD4+CD8-CD45RO+ cells. To determine CMV serostatus, a Roche Elecsys assay was used that detects serum IgG against CMV pp150, pp28, p38 and p52. Following thawing, total CD4+ T cells were enriched through positive selection using CD4 magnetic microbeads. The samples came from a different study that was designed specifically to examine the CD4+ T cell memory repertoire. Peripheral blood mononuclear cells were isolated and cryopreserved according to standard operating procedures, and serum was kept at -80 degrees C. The staining used CD3-PerCP (BW264/56), CD4-APC (RPA-T4), CD45RO-PE (UCHT1) and CD8-Pacific Orange (3B5) antibodies, and Sytox blue was used to exclude non-viable cells.

The receptor was derived from an adult in good health and CMV-seronegative. The material sequenced was memory CD4+ T cells from blood. Recombination linked TRBV7-8 to TRBJ2-7, with 10 junctional bases fitting TRBD1. The CDR3 sequence is CASSTSGQGVREQYF. The DNA is as follows: TGTGCCAGCAGCACTTCTGGACAGGGGGTTAGGGAGCAGTACTTC.